A single sample gave rise to the 19 T cell receptor beta chains below, sequenced in a study of T cell changes during pregnancy in multiple sclerosis. Clones were read by immunoSEQ multiplex PCR, and TCRdb kept only the in-frame ones, dropping some. This sample has some 56,000 clones, with 90% to 95% found just once. Specimen: peripheral blood, collected in the third trimester of pregnancy. Receptor source: a female donor in good health, enrolled as a control in a pregnancy study.

The CDR3 spells CASSQRRDYGYTF. In DNA form, the CDR3 reads TGTGCCAGCAGCCAAAGACGGGACTATGGCTACACCTTC. The genes are TRBV7-6 and TRBJ1-2, with D uncertain. Germline V lookup: CDR1 SGHVS, CDR2 FNYEAQ. The CDR3 length is 13 residues. Trimming stripped 5 bases from V and 3 bases from J, with 10 bases between.

J is TRBJ2-1 and V is TRBV28; 13 nucleotides agree with TRBD2. The CDR3 runs to 15 residues. CDR1 is MDHEN, CDR2 SYDVKM, per germline. J lost 8 bases, V lost 7 bases, and 8 bases had no gene match. CDR3 amino acids: CASTPPGLAGYEQFF. CDR3 bases: TGTGCCAGCACTCCCCCGGGACTAGCGGGATATGAGCAGTTCTTC.

The chain recombines TRBV7-9 with TRBJ2-1, with unresolved D. Germline V CDR1 and CDR2: SEHNR, FQNEAQ (reference sequence). The CDR3 extends over 15 amino acids. V gave up 0 bases and J gave up 3 bases, with 9 bases separating them. This CDR3 is CASSLATSYYNEQFF. The CDR3 bases are TGTGCCAGCAGCTTAGCGACTTCGTACTACAATGAGCAGTTCTTC. The full variable domain, its missing parts supplied by reference TRBV7-9 and TRBJ2-1, is DTGVSQNPRHKITKRGQNVTFRCDPISEHNRLYWYRQTLGQGPEFLTYFQNEAQLEKSRLLSDRFSAERPKGSFSTLEIQRTEQGDSAMYLCASSLATSYYNEQFFGPGTRLTVL.

The CDR3 DNA follows: TGCAGCGTTCGGGACAGGGGAAATGGAAACACCATATATTTT. Its translation: CSVRDRGNGNTIYF. The rearrangement joins TRBV29-1 to TRBJ1-3; 10 positions match TRBD1. The CDR3 is 14 residues long. The V segment lost 5 bases and the J segment 3 bases; nucleotides outside the gene matches: 4. Germline V CDR1 and CDR2: SQVTM, ANQGSEA.

The chain links TRBV7-7 to TRBJ2-1; 9 bases match TRBD2. The CDR3 totals 16 residues. Germline-derived CDR1 and CDR2 are SSHAT and FNYEAQ (reference sequence). Unmatched junction bases numbered 5, after V lost 5 bases and J lost 0 bases. CDR3 nucleotide sequence: TGTGCCAGCAGCCCATATAGCGGGAGCTCCTACAATGAGCAGTTCTTC. The encoded protein is CASSPYSGSSYNEQFF.

The chain carries TRBV6-1 and TRBJ2-1; 7 bases line up with TRBD1. Germline V gene lookup returns CDR1 MNHNS and CDR2 SASEGT. This CDR3 region has 15 residues. The V gene end was trimmed by 1 base and the J gene end by 16 bases; junction bases not matched to a gene: 16. The CDR3 nucleotides are TGTGCCAGCAGTGAAGAGGGGGCCCGGCGGAGATTCAAATTCTTC. Protein: CASSEEGARRRFKFF.

This sequence joins TRBV4-1 and TRBJ2-7, with TRBD2 identical over 7 bases. Germline trimming cut 0 bases from V and 0 bases from J; bases unmatched to any gene: 11. CDR3 size: 18 residues. Germline V gene data show CDR1 as MGHRA and CDR2 as YSYEKL. CDR3 in DNA: TGCGCCAGCAGCCAAGAAGGGAGTCTAGCGGCTAGCTCCTACGAGCAGTACTTC. It encodes CASSQEGSLAASSYEQYF.

The chain carries TRBV7-2 and TRBJ2-7; D gene uncertain. The CDR3 has 13 amino acids. Germline V CDR1 and CDR2: SGHTA, FQGNSA. V shed 1 base and J shed 1 base, with 5 bases lying between them. CDR3 DNA: TGTGCCAGCAGCTTAGACTTATCCTACGAGCAGTACTTC. Protein: CASSLDLSYEQYF.

The genes are TRBV6-7 and TRBJ2-4, with 9 positions matching TRBD2. TRBV6-7 is sorted into the ORF group, with uncertain function. V lost 8 bases and J lost 0; bases outside the gene matches: 8. The CDR3 covers 16 residues. CDR3 DNA sequence: TGTGCCAGCCGGACTAGCGAAGCGGTAGCCAAAAACATTCAGTACTTC. Translation gives CASRTSEAVAKNIQYF.

The rearrangement links TRBV28 to TRBJ1-1; 8 bases are a match to TRBD1. With V trimmed by 8 bases and J by 4 bases, 12 bases remained unmatched. The CDR3 runs 15 residues. CDR1 is MDHEN and CDR2 is SYDVKM in the germline V gene. Written as DNA, the CDR3 is TGTGCCAGCGTAGCCTCCACAGGGGGAGGCACTGAAGCTTTCTTT. Protein sequence: CASVASTGGGTEAFF. The full variable domain, in which reference TRBV28 and TRBJ1-1 provide the parts outside the CDR3, is DVKVTQSSRYLVKRTGEKVFLECVQDMDHENMFWYRQDPGLGLRLIYFSYDVKMKEKGDIPEGYSVSREKKERFSLILESASTNQTSMYLCASVASTGGGTEAFFGQGTRLTVV.

The V call is TRBV27, the J call TRBJ2-2; 12 bases are a match to TRBD1. Trimming cost V 6 bases and J 7 bases; bases outside gene matches: 12. From germline, CDR1 is MNHEY and CDR2 SMNVEV (reference sequence). The CDR3 extends over 17 amino acids. The CDR3 protein is CASSLKVGQGALGELFF. The CDR3 DNA sequence: TGTGCCAGCAGCCTTAAGGTGGGACAGGGGGCCCTCGGGGAGCTGTTTTTT.

The genes are TRBV5-1 and TRBJ2-3; 7 positions agree with TRBD2. The CDR3 covers 13 residues. V shed 4 bases and J 5 bases; nucleotides not matched to a gene: 4. CDR1 is SGHRS and CDR2 is YFSETQ in the germline V gene. The CDR3 DNA follows: TGCGCCAGCAGCGATGGGGGGGGAGATACGCAGTATTTT. Protein product: CASSDGGGDTQYF.

With regard to this clone: Other DNA sequences of this sample code for an identical CDR3. The chain joins TRBV5-1 to TRBJ2-7; a weak D match, TRBD1 (5 bases). The CDR3 has 15 amino acids. Germline values: CDR1 SGHRS, CDR2 YFSETQ. Trimming shortened V by 2 bases and J by 0 bases, and 12 bases separated the two germline ends. CDR3 in DNA: TGCGCCAGCAGCTTAAGGCCGGACAACTCCTACGAGCAGTACTTC. Encoded protein: CASSLRPDNSYEQYF.

This chain connects TRBV30 to TRBJ1-2, with 7 nucleotides matching TRBD1. This CDR3 has 13 residues. V lost 2 bases, J lost 4 bases, and 4 bases stayed unmatched. Germline loops: CDR1 GTSNPN, CDR2 SVGIG (reference sequence). Here the CDR3 reads CAWSRDRLYGYTF. In DNA form, the CDR3 reads TGTGCCTGGAGTAGGGACAGACTCTATGGCTACACCTTC. The variable domain in full, with the rest retrieved from reference TRBV30 and TRBJ1-2, is SQTIHQWPATLVQPVGSPLSLECTVEGTSNPNLYWYRQAAGRGLQLLFYSVGIGQISSEVPQNLSASRPQDRQFILSSKKLLLSDSGFYLCAWSRDRLYGYTFGSGTRLTVV.

This sequence joins TRBV19 and TRBJ2-7; 10 bases align to TRBD2. The V gene end was trimmed by 4 bases and the J gene end by 0 bases; junction bases not matched to a gene: 9. This CDR3 has 17 residues. Looked up from germline, CDR1 is LNHDA and CDR2 is SQIVND (reference sequence). The CDR3 reads CASSTTLLAGYSYEQYF. The CDR3, as DNA: TGTGCCAGTAGTACGACCCTACTAGCGGGGTACTCCTACGAGCAGTACTTC.

The chain combines TRBV27 with TRBJ2-4; 8 bases align to TRBD2. The CDR3 sequence is 16 residues long. Germline V gene sequence: CDR1 MNHEY, CDR2 SMNVEV (reference sequence). The V segment lost 1 base and the J segment 6 bases; nucleotides outside the gene matches: 8. CDR3: CASSLLGQRERNIQYF. CDR3 nucleotide sequence: TGTGCCAGCAGTTTATTGGGCCAGCGGGAGAGAAACATTCAGTACTTC.

The gene calls are TRBV27 and TRBJ1-4; 8 nucleotides align to TRBD1. CDR3 size: 16 residues. The germline CDR1 and CDR2 sequences are MNHEY and SMNVEV (reference sequence). With 3 bases clipped from V and 4 bases from J, the junction kept 7 bases outside the gene matches. CDR3 in amino acids: CASSFLNGQGNEKLFF. DNA for the CDR3: TGTGCCAGCAGTTTCCTCAACGGACAGGGTAATGAAAAACTGTTTTTT.

This chain connects TRBV11-3 to TRBJ1-6; no firm D call. The CDR3 contains 13 residues. The V and J ends lost 5 bases and 8 bases respectively, with 10 bases between them. Germline V gives CDR1 SGHNT, CDR2 YENEEA. The CDR3 here is CASSAASDSPLHF. CDR3 nucleotide sequence: TGTGCCAGCAGCGCCGCCAGCGATTCACCCCTCCACTTT. The whole variable domain, filled in from reference TRBV11-3 and TRBJ1-6, reads EAGVVQSPRYKIIEKKQPVAFWCNPISGHNTLYWYLQNLGQGPELLIRYENEEAVDDSQLPKDRFSAERLKGVDSTLKIQPAELGDSAVYLCASSAASDSPLHFGNGTRLTVT.

V and J are TRBV7-9 and TRBJ2-3; D call uncertain. Looked up from germline, CDR1 is SEHNR and CDR2 is FQNEAQ (reference sequence). The germline V and J ends were trimmed by 3 bases and 1 base, with 11 bases remaining between them. The CDR3 loop spans 15 amino acids. CDR3 in amino acids: CASSFLSYGTDTQYF. The CDR3 DNA reads TGTGCCAGCAGCTTCTTGAGTTACGGCACAGATACGCAGTATTTT. Combining the CDR3 with reference TRBV7-9 and TRBJ2-3 gives the whole variable domain DTGVSQNPRHKITKRGQNVTFRCDPISEHNRLYWYRQTLGQGPEFLTYFQNEAQLEKSRLLSDRFSAERPKGSFSTLEIQRTEQGDSAMYLCASSFLSYGTDTQYFGPGTRLTVL.